The clone carrying this T cell receptor beta chain has only a few counts. What it binds is not known. This entry comes from a study of T cell repertoires in cytomegalovirus infection. For the study at large: CMV infection and matching HLA type were both indicated by public TCR beta signatures. Study-level findings and limits: Dominant in the ex vivo response were TCR beta clonotypes restricted by HLA-C and specific for CMV. Totalled public TCR beta family frequency picked out people who carried CMV plus the relevant HLA.

TCRdb recomputed calls from the reads with MiXCR, one row per CDR3 protein. The sample has 740,000 or so distinct CDR3 sequences, 35% seen once. The sample consisted of PBMCs. This receptor was identified in a human donor in good health (CMV status not recorded). Some clones in this sample may be carry-over from other donors' samples.

CDR3: CASSFSRGIDSPLHF. The CDR3 coding sequence is TGTGCCAGCAGTTTTTCCAGGGGGATTGATTCACCCCTCCACTTT. This chain joins TRBV12-3 or TRBV12-4 and TRBJ1-6; 7 nucleotides line up with TRBD1. J lost 8 bases, V lost 3 bases, and 7 bases had no gene match. CDR3 length equals 15 residues.